A selection of T cell receptor beta chains follows, all from one sample in a study of blood T cell repertoires in COVID-19. Only in-frame clones appear in the TCRdb table, and some are missing; sequencing was by immunoSEQ multiplex PCR. The table records about 160,000 clones, roughly 90% of them present only once. Material for sequencing was PBMCs or T cells enriched from blood (not recorded which). The receptors come from a woman in her 50s who had recovered from COVID-19. The CDR3 runs from the conserved cysteine through the conserved F or W. Fields, in order: D gene, J gene, V gene, clone size, CDR3 DNA, CDR3 protein. The D gene is left open where the match is weak. Only some rows state a clone size, as once, few, many or a class for expanded clones.

.,TRBJ1-2,TRBV5-1,.,TGCGCCAGCAGCTTGGAGGGGTCGGGCTATGGCTACACCTTC,CASSLEGSGYGYTF
.,TRBJ1-2,TRBV5-1,.,TGCGCCAGCAGCTTGATGGGGACAACAAACTATGGCTACACCTTC,CASSLMGTTNYGYTF
.,TRBJ2-5,TRBV24-1,.,TGTGCCACCCAAAATCAAGAGACCCAGTACTTC,CATQNQETQYF
.,TRBJ1-1,TRBV29-1,few,TGCAGCGTTGAAGATTGGCAGATAAAACATGAAGCTTTCTTT,CSVEDWQIKHEAFF
.,TRBJ1-3,TRBV19,.,TGTGCCAGTAAAAGGGGATCTGGAAACACCATATATTTT,CASKRGSGNTIYF
.,TRBJ1-2,TRBV6-4,.,TGTGCCAGCAGGACACTGGTCTATGGCTACACCTTC,CASRTLVYGYTF
.,TRBJ1-1,TRBV5-1,.,TGCGCCAGCAGCCTGGGCGCAACCTTGAACACTGAAGCTTTCTTT,CASSLGATLNTEAFF
TRBD1,TRBJ2-1,TRBV9,.,TGTGCCAGCAGCCCACCAGACAGGGCCATGTTCTTC,CASSPPDRAMFF
.,TRBJ1-5,TRBV5-1,once,TGCGCCAGCAGCTTCGGGACACAGGGACAGCCCCAGCATTTT,CASSFGTQGQPQHF
.,TRBJ2-3,TRBV4-3,once,TGCGCCAGCAGCCAAGAACTAAGCGGATGGGCAGATACGCAGTATTTT,CASSQELSGWADTQYF
.,TRBJ2-6,TRBV3-1/TRBV3-2,.,TGTGCCAGCGGTGAACGGTTCTCTGGGGCCAACGTCCTGACTTTC,CASGERFSGANVLTF
.,TRBJ2-2,TRBV15,.,TGTGCCACCAGCAGAGGTCCGTCAACGGCGGGAGGGGAGCTGTTTTTT,CATSRGPSTAGGELFF
.,TRBJ1-5,TRBV12-3/TRBV12-4,few,TGTGCCAGCAGTTTAGGGGGGCCTCAGCCCCAGCATTTT,CASSLGGPQPQHF
.,TRBJ1-2,TRBV7-9,.,TGTGCCAGCAGCCGTCAGGATTCCTATGGCTACACCTTC,CASSRQDSYGYTF
TRBD2,TRBJ2-7,TRBV9,once,TGTGCCAGCAGCGCCCAGGGCCTTAGCGGGCCCTACGAGCAGTACTTC,CASSAQGLSGPYEQYF
TRBD1,TRBJ1-1,TRBV6-4,.,TGTGCCAGCAGACAGGGACAGGCGAACACTGAAGCTTTCTTT,CASRQGQANTEAFF
.,TRBJ1-5,TRBV28,few,TGTGCCGGTCAAAAAAGGAGGAGTCTAAATCAGCCCCAGCATTTT,CAGQKRRSLNQPQHF
.,TRBJ1-2,TRBV19,.,TGTGCCAGCCAATCGCAGGGCCCCGCAAACTATGGCTACACCTTC,CASQSQGPANYGYTF
TRBD2,TRBJ2-3,TRBV5-1,.,TGCGCCAGCAGCTTGGCCGGTCGCGGGGGGGCCGGGGATACGCAGTATTTT,CASSLAGRGGAGDTQYF
TRBD2,TRBJ2-1,TRBV9,few,TGTGCCAGCCGGGGGGGACTTATCGACAATGAGCAGTTCTTC,CASRGGLIDNEQFF
.,TRBJ1-2,TRBV11-1,once,TGTGCCAGCAGCTCGGAGAACTATGGCTACACCTTC,CASSSENYGYTF
.,TRBJ1-2,TRBV6-5,.,TGTGCCAGCAGTTTCGCGACAGACGCTTATGGCTACACCTTC,CASSFATDAYGYTF
.,TRBJ2-1,TRBV4-1,.,TGCGCCAGCAGCCAAGAAGCGGCCCTAAAGGGTGAGCAGTTCTTC,CASSQEAALKGEQFF
.,TRBJ2-2,TRBV30,once,TGTGCCTGGACAGGGGGGACCGGGGAGCTGTTTTTT,CAWTGGTGELFF
.,TRBJ2-2,TRBV7-8,few,TGTGCCAGCAGCTTAATCCGCAGCGGCGGGGAGCTGTTTTTT,CASSLIRSGGELFF
TRBD1,TRBJ2-7,TRBV28,.,TGTGCCAGCAGTTCCGGGGGGACAGGGAAGGGCGAGCAGTACTTC,CASSSGGTGKGEQYF
TRBD2,TRBJ2-3,TRBV18,.,TGTGCCAGCTCACCACTACCAGCGGGGGCCGCTGTAAGCACAGATACGCAGTATTTT,CASSPLPAGAAVSTDTQYF
TRBD2,TRBJ2-2,TRBV7-9,.,TGTGCCAGCAGCTTAGACAGAGCGGGGGGGCCCGGCACCGGGGAGCTGTTTTTT,CASSLDRAGGPGTGELFF
.,TRBJ1-2,TRBV20-1,.,TGCAGTGCTAGTAGGACAGAGGCTAACTATGGCTACACCTTC,CSASRTEANYGYTF
.,TRBJ1-4,TRBV19,once,TGTGCCAGTAGTCTCTCCGAAAAACTGTTTTTT,CASSLSEKLFF
TRBD1,TRBJ1-5,TRBV2,.,TGTGCCAGCAGGACTACAGGGGGCGTAAATCAGCCCCAGCATTTT,CASRTTGGVNQPQHF
.,TRBJ1-3,TRBV11-3,.,TGTGCCAGCAGCCCAGACAGCTTCTCTGGAAACACCATATATTTT,CASSPDSFSGNTIYF
TRBD2,TRBJ2-1,TRBV9,.,TGTGCCAGCAGCGTAGGGTTGACTAGCGGGGATAATGAGCAGTTCTTC,CASSVGLTSGDNEQFF
.,TRBJ1-2,TRBV3-1/TRBV3-2,.,TGTGCCAGCAGCCAAGGGGTGGGAGGCAACTATGGCTACACCTTC,CASSQGVGGNYGYTF
TRBD1,TRBJ1-2,TRBV19,.,TGTGCCAGTGAGGCCGGACAGGGTATACTCTATGGCTACACCTTC,CASEAGQGILYGYTF
TRBD1,TRBJ1-5,TRBV12-5,.,TGTGCTAGTGCCCGGGACAGGGCAATTCAGCCCCAGCATTTT,CASARDRAIQPQHF
TRBD1,TRBJ1-4,TRBV19,few,TGTGCCAGTAGTGATCGTCGGGGGACAGGAAATAAAATGTTTTTT,CASSDRRGTGNKMFF
TRBD2,TRBJ2-2,TRBV15,.,TGTGCCACCAGCTTCCACCTAGCGGGGGGCCAGAACACCGGGGAGCTGTTTTTT,CATSFHLAGGQNTGELFF
.,TRBJ1-1,TRBV7-9,.,TGTGCCAGCAGCTTAGCTCGGGGAGGGTCGGGGAACACTGAAGCTTTCTTT,CASSLARGGSGNTEAFF
.,TRBJ1-2,TRBV5-1,.,TGCGCCAGCAGCTTGGCTCCAGGGGAGATCGATAACTATGGCTACACCTTC,CASSLAPGEIDNYGYTF
TRBD2,TRBJ2-2,TRBV9,once,TGTGCCAGCAGCGCCACGGGACTAGCGGGGCGGGGAACATTCACCGGGGAGCTGTTTTTT,CASSATGLAGRGTFTGELFF